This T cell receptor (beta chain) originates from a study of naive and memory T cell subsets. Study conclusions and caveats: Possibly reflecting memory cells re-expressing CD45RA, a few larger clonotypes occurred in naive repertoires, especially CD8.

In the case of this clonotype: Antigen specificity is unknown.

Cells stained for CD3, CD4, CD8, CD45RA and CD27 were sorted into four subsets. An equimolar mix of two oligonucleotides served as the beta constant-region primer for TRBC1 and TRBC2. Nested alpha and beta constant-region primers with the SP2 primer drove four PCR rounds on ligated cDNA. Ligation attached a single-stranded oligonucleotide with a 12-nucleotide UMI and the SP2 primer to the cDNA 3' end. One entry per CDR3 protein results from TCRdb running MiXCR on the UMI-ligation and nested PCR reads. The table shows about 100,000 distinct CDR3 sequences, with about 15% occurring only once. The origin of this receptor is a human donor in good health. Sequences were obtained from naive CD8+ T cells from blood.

CDR3: CASSLNILSGNTIYF. The CDR3 DNA follows: TGTGCCAGCAGCTTGAACATTCTCTCTGGAAACACCATATATTTT. V gene TRBV5-6 combines with J gene TRBJ1-3; D is unresolved. CDR3 size: 15 residues. Trimming took off 1 base at V and 0 bases at J, with 8 bases between the two ends. Per germline, CDR1 SGHDT and CDR2 YYEEEE. Supplemented by reference TRBV5-6 and TRBJ1-3, the full variable domain reads DAGVTQSPTHLIKTRGQQVTLRCSPKSGHDTVSWYQQALGQGPQFIFQYYEEEERQRGNFPDRFSGHQFPNYSSELNVNALLLGDSALYLCASSLNILSGNTIYFGEGSWLTVV.